The 29 T cell receptor beta chains reported below all come from one sample, sequenced in a study of blood T cell repertoires in COVID-19 (dated by TCRdb to 2020 to 2022). Libraries were built with the immunoSEQ multiplex PCR assay. TCRdb obtained this table from immuneACCESS and retained in-frame rearrangements with V and J assigned. These tables miss some clones; where compared with another copy, unresolved V genes account for less than half of the shortfall, and the remainder is unexplained. The sample has roughly 300,000 clones on record, nearly 90% of them singletons. The top ten hold approximately 8.5% of the sample. Material: peripheral blood. The receptors here all came from a man between 18 and 29 years old with active or convalescent COVID-19.

The chain combines TRBV5-1 with TRBJ1-2; 7 nucleotides match TRBD1. This CDR3 has 15 residues. V lost 2 bases, J lost 1 base, and 5 bases stayed unmatched. CDR1 is SGHRS, CDR2 YFSETQ, per germline. CDR3 sequence reads: CASSFGTAINYGYTF. The DNA for the CDR3 is TGCGCCAGCAGCTTCGGGACAGCAATTAACTATGGCTACACCTTC.

This chain uses TRBV27 with TRBJ2-1, with D maybe TRBD1 (6 bases). V was cut by 6 bases and J by 5 bases, with 20 bases left in between. This CDR3 contains 16 residues. Germline values: CDR1 MNHEY, CDR2 SMNVEV (reference sequence). DNA for the CDR3: TGTGCCAGCAGGCCTCGCCGGGACACGATTAACAATGAGCAGTTCTTC. Its translation is CASRPRRDTINNEQFF.

This chain joins TRBV5-1 and TRBJ2-1, with 9 bases matching TRBD1. V lost 6 bases and J lost 7; bases outside the gene matches: 11. Germline CDR1 and CDR2: SGHRS and YFSETQ. The CDR3 spans 15 residues. CDR3 nucleotide sequence: TGCGCCAGCAAAATACGGACAGGGGTGGCAAATGAGCAGTTCTTC. It yields the protein CASKIRTGVANEQFF.

The chain has TRBV19 and TRBJ2-2, with 10 bases that match TRBD1. V was clipped by 5 bases and J by 4 bases; unmatched bases: 7. The CDR3 is made up of 16 amino acids. Looked up from germline, CDR1 is LNHDA and CDR2 is SQIVND (reference sequence). The CDR3 here is CASSGRQGAVTGELFF. The CDR3 DNA follows: TGTGCCAGTAGTGGGCGACAGGGGGCGGTCACCGGGGAGCTGTTTTTT.

The chain links TRBV7-8 to TRBJ2-7; the match to TRBD1 covers 8 bases. Germline assignment: CDR1 SGHVS and CDR2 FQNEAQ. Trimming removed 3 bases from V and 11 bases from J; junction bases left unmatched: 9. The CDR3 is 13 amino acids. The CDR3 here is CASSFPTGGREYF. The CDR3, as DNA: TGTGCCAGCAGCTTTCCAACAGGGGGACGGGAGTACTTC.

The CDR3 loop is CASSRQEGPYEQYF. The CDR3 nucleotides are TGCGCCAGCAGCCGACAAGAGGGTCCGTACGAGCAGTACTTC. The chain couples TRBV5-1 to TRBJ2-7, with D perhaps TRBD2 (5 bases). The CDR3 loop spans 14 amino acids. The V end lost 4 bases, the J end lost 4 bases, and 15 bases lay between the germline ends. Germline values: CDR1 SGHRS, CDR2 YFSETQ.

This clone was seen at least ten times. The same CDR3 is also encoded by other DNA sequences in this sample. The gene calls are TRBV19 and TRBJ2-1; perhaps TRBD2 as D (6 bases). The V end lost 4 bases, the J end lost 4 bases, and 8 bases lay between the germline ends. This CDR3 region has 13 residues. Germline loops: CDR1 LNHDA, CDR2 SQIVND (reference sequence). DNA of the CDR3: TGTGCCAGTAGTAATGGGGGGTACAATGAGCAGTTCTTC. It codes for CASSNGGYNEQFF.

This clone came up once. V is TRBV4-2 and J is TRBJ1-4; a weak D match, TRBD1 (6 bases). The CDR3 spans 16 residues. Germline V gives CDR1 LGHNA, CDR2 YNFKEQ. Trimming cost V 5 bases and J 0 bases, with 13 bases left between them. In nucleotides, the CDR3 is TGTGCCAGCAGCTTGAATTACAGGGCAACTAATGAAAAACTGTTTTTT. Its translation: CASSLNYRATNEKLFF.

The chain uses TRBV7-9 and TRBJ2-3, with 9 nucleotides matching TRBD1. Germline trimming cut 4 bases from V and 5 bases from J; bases unmatched to any gene: 4. CDR3 length: 14 amino acids. CDR1 and CDR2 (germline): SEHNR, FQNEAQ (reference sequence). CDR3 sequence reads: CASSSRQGEDTQYF. In nucleotides, the CDR3 is TGTGCCAGCAGCTCACGACAGGGGGAAGATACGCAGTATTTT. Full variable domain (remainder filled in from reference TRBV7-9 and TRBJ2-3): DTGVSQNPRHKITKRGQNVTFRCDPISEHNRLYWYRQTLGQGPEFLTYFQNEAQLEKSRLLSDRFSAERPKGSFSTLEIQRTEQGDSAMYLCASSSRQGEDTQYFGPGTRLTVL.

The gene calls are TRBV28 and TRBJ1-1; D call uncertain. Germline V lookup: CDR1 MDHEN, CDR2 SYDVKM. The CDR3 is 14 amino acids. Trimming removed 5 bases at V and 4 bases at J, with 14 bases between. CDR3 region: CASSAWERSTEAFF. The CDR3 region has the DNA TGTGCCAGCAGTGCGTGGGAGAGGAGCACTGAAGCTTTCTTT.

J is TRBJ1-1 and V is TRBV29-1; 10 bases line up with TRBD1. Germline CDR1 is SQVTM and CDR2 is ANQGSEA. J lost 10 bases, V lost 0 bases, and 5 bases had no gene match. The CDR3 extends over 13 amino acids. The CDR3 region is CSVEERTGGRAFF. As DNA, the CDR3 is TGCAGCGTTGAAGAACGGACAGGGGGGAGAGCTTTCTTT.

This sequence joins TRBV4-1 and TRBJ2-3, with TRBD2 identical over 7 bases. J lost 1 base, V lost 1 base, and 5 bases had no gene match. Germline CDR1 and CDR2: MGHRA and YSYEKL. The length of the CDR3 is 16 residues. The CDR3: CASSQGTSLGTDTQYF. The DNA for the CDR3 is TGCGCCAGCAGCCAAGGGACTAGTCTAGGCACAGATACGCAGTATTTT.

V is TRBV4-1 and J is TRBJ2-3, with 11 bases aligning to TRBD2. CDR3 length equals 18 residues. CDR1 and CDR2 from the germline V gene are MGHRA and YSYEKL. The V segment lost 3 bases and the J segment 0 bases; nucleotides outside the gene matches: 8. The DNA of the CDR3 is TGCGCCAGCAGCCAGGGACTAGCGGCGCATTCTAGCACAGATACGCAGTATTTT. Translated, it gives CASSQGLAAHSSTDTQYF.

The rearrangement uses TRBV19 and TRBJ1-1, with TRBD1 matching over 11 bases. With 8 bases clipped from V and 1 base from J, the junction kept 9 bases outside the gene matches. In germline, CDR1 is LNHDA, CDR2 SQIVND (reference sequence). This CDR3 has 16 residues. As DNA, the CDR3 is TGTGCCAGTCGGGGACAGGGGGTCGGAGGGAACACTGAAGCTTTCTTT. As protein: CASRGQGVGGNTEAFF.

This clone has more than one count but fewer than ten. V gene TRBV7-9 combines with J gene TRBJ2-7, with TRBD1 identical over 9 bases. Germline V gene sequence: CDR1 SEHNR, CDR2 FQNEAQ (reference sequence). Losses at the gene ends were 5 bases for V and 3 bases for J; bases not matched to a gene: 8. The CDR3 has 15 residues. CDR3 nucleotide sequence: TGTGCCAGCAGCCCTCTGGGACAGGGAGACTACGAGCAGTACTTC. Translating gives CASSPLGQGDYEQYF.

This clone came up once. The chain carries TRBV20-1 and TRBJ2-3; D is possibly TRBD2 (5 bases). V was trimmed by 3 bases and J by 6 bases, leaving 13 bases between them. The CDR3 totals 13 residues. Germline lookup yields CDR1 DFQATT and CDR2 SNEGSKA (reference sequence). CDR3: CSASWASPDTQYF. The CDR3 DNA follows: TGCAGTGCTAGTTGGGCTAGCCCCGATACGCAGTATTTT.

This chain uses TRBV5-1 with TRBJ1-2, with 7 nucleotides matching TRBD1. Germline V gene data show CDR1 as SGHRS and CDR2 as YFSETQ. V was clipped by 3 bases and J by 5 bases; unmatched bases: 4. This CDR3 is built from 13 residues. CDR3 nucleotides: TGCGCCAGCAGCTCCGGGACAGAATATGGCTACACCTTC. Encoded protein: CASSSGTEYGYTF.

The V call is TRBV6-2 or TRBV6-3, the J call TRBJ2-3; TRBD2 aligns across 7 bases. Trimming at V came to 5 bases and at J to 4 bases, leaving 6 bases not matched to a gene. Germline CDR1 is MNHEY and CDR2 is SVGEGT. The CDR3 sequence is 14 residues long. The DNA for the CDR3 is TGTGCCAGCAGTCCCTGGGCGGGAGCAGATACGCAGTATTTT. Amino acids: CASSPWAGADTQYF.

The chain employs TRBV7-6 and TRBJ1-1; D ambiguous. The germline gives CDR1 SGHVS, CDR2 FNYEAQ. The V end lost 5 bases, the J end lost 0 bases, and 4 bases lay between the germline ends. The CDR3 totals 12 residues. The chain's CDR3 is CASSDLNTEAFF. CDR3 DNA sequence: TGTGCCAGCAGCGACTTGAACACTGAAGCTTTCTTT.

CDR3 loop: CASSALGSGGVGNTIYF. In DNA, the CDR3 is TGTGCCAGCAGCGCCCTTGGCAGCGGAGGGGTGGGAAACACCATATATTTT. The J gene is TRBJ1-3, the V gene TRBV7-2, with D tentatively TRBD1 (5 bases). The CDR3 runs 17 residues. Germline assignment: CDR1 SGHTA and CDR2 FQGNSA. V was clipped by 5 bases and J by 4 bases, with 21 bases between them.

This clone was counted a single time. This chain links TRBV14 with TRBJ2-1; 9 nucleotides agree with TRBD2. There are 18 residues in the CDR3. V shed 0 bases, J shed 7 bases, and the junction held 13 bases outside the gene matches. The germline CDR1 and CDR2 sequences are SGHDN and FVKESK. The CDR3 loop is CASSQEVSLRGGWNEQFF. CDR3 coding DNA: TGTGCCAGCAGCCAAGAAGTCTCCTTGCGGGGGGGCTGGAATGAGCAGTTCTTC.

The rearrangement uses TRBV5-4 and TRBJ2-5; D might be TRBD2 (5 bases). The CDR3 has 16 residues. Germline V gives CDR1 SGHNT, CDR2 YYREEE (reference sequence). Trimming pared 0 bases from V and 7 bases from J, leaving 19 bases between. CDR3 bases: TGTGCCAGCAGCTTGGCAGGTTTGGGGAGCAAGAGGACCCAGTACTTC. It specifies CASSLAGLGSKRTQYF.

CDR3 region: CASSQVAGPYEQYF. The CDR3 DNA reads as TGTGCCAGCAGCCAGGTAGCGGGGCCCTACGAGCAGTACTTC. The chain has TRBV3-1 (or the pseudogene TRBV3-2) and TRBJ2-7; 8 nucleotides align to TRBD2. V shed 3 bases, J shed 2 bases, and the junction held 3 bases outside the gene matches. The germline gives CDR1 LGHDT, CDR2 YNNKEL (reference sequence). The CDR3 has 14 residues.

The rearrangement joins TRBV4-1 to TRBJ2-7, with 9 bases lining up with TRBD1. The CDR3 consists of 15 residues. V lost 1 base and J lost 4; bases outside the gene matches: 5. Germline V gives CDR1 MGHRA, CDR2 YSYEKL. The CDR3: CASSQGPGQGYEQYF. CDR3 in DNA: TGCGCCAGCAGCCAAGGACCGGGACAGGGATACGAGCAGTACTTC.

The rearrangement links TRBV3-1 (or the pseudogene TRBV3-2) to TRBJ2-2; 7 bases align to TRBD1. The CDR3 extends over 13 amino acids. V lost 2 bases, J lost 7 bases, and 1 base stayed unmatched. Germline-derived CDR1 and CDR2 are LGHDT and YNNKEL (reference sequence). The CDR3 spells CASSQQGDGELFF. In nucleotides, the CDR3 is TGTGCCAGCAGCCAACAGGGGGACGGGGAGCTGTTTTTT.

V is TRBV27 and J is TRBJ2-2; 7 bases are a match to TRBD2. This CDR3 is 16 amino acids long. V trimming: 5 bases; J trimming: 5 bases; junction bases outside the gene matches: 11. Per germline, CDR1 MNHEY and CDR2 SMNVEV (reference sequence). The CDR3 DNA follows: TGTGCCAGCAGTCCCGTAGCGGGTCATACTACCGGGGAGCTGTTTTTT. Encoded protein: CASSPVAGHTTGELFF.

The chain joins TRBV4-2 to TRBJ2-3, with 8 bases identical to TRBD2. CDR1 LGHNA and CDR2 YNFKEQ come from the germline V gene. J lost 0 bases, V lost 3 bases, and 8 bases had no gene match. The CDR3 sequence is 17 residues long. The CDR3 loop reads CASSQGAAGASTDTQYF. CDR3 DNA sequence: TGTGCCAGCAGCCAGGGAGCAGCGGGGGCTAGCACAGATACGCAGTATTTT.

The chain joins TRBV2 to TRBJ1-4; no reliable D call. Germline V CDR1 and CDR2: SNHLY, FYNNEI. Trimming took off 1 base at V and 3 bases at J, with 18 bases between the two ends. The CDR3 has 18 residues. The CDR3 spells CASSEDGHVSLSNEKLFF. Here the CDR3 DNA reads TGTGCCAGCAGTGAAGACGGTCATGTGAGCTTATCTAATGAAAAACTGTTTTTT.

This clone has only one observation. The chain has TRBV6-6 and TRBJ2-1; 9 bases map to TRBD1. Germline CDR1 and CDR2: MNHNY and SVGAGI (reference sequence). The CDR3 runs to 13 residues. V lost 4 bases and J lost 5; bases outside the gene matches: 0. The CDR3 is CASSWDRDNEQFF. CDR3 DNA: TGTGCCAGCAGTTGGGACAGGGACAATGAGCAGTTCTTC.